These 12 T cell receptor beta chains share one sample of origin, sequenced in a study of blood T cells in healthy people across ages. The authors ran a second PCR of about 6 to 11 cycles using a sample-barcoded 5' primer and a J-beta primer mix. TCRdb reprocessed the 5' RACE reads with MiXCR, giving one entry per CDR3 protein. The sample holds over 500,000 distinct CDR3 sequences, roughly a quarter seen once. In addition, the sample was reused for a study of T cells of mothers and their children.

Sequencing was done on a sample of blood. The receptors come from a boy aged 2 to 10 in good health.

The chain joins TRBV5-5 to TRBJ2-5; perhaps TRBD1 as D (6 bases). Germline CDR1 reads SGHKS; CDR2 reads YYEKEE (reference sequence). The CDR3 has 16 residues. Trimming stripped 4 bases from V and 5 bases from J, with 21 bases between. CDR3 region: CASSTTTGPIGETQYF. CDR3 in DNA: TGTGCCAGCAGCACGACGACAGGCCCCATTGGGGAGACCCAGTACTTC.

This clonotype has more than one count but fewer than ten. The chain employs TRBV5-1 and TRBJ2-5; D may correspond to TRBD1 or TRBD2 (6 bases each). The J call is doubtful: the DNA matches TRBJ2-1 better. The CDR3 runs to 12 residues. Germline V lookup: CDR1 SGHRS, CDR2 YFSETQ. The CDR3 spells CASSWVGGEQFF. CDR3 DNA: TGCGCCAGCAGCTGGGTGGGGGGCGAGCAGTTCTTC.

V is TRBV28 and J is TRBJ2-5; D not certain. The DNA end lines up better with TRBJ2-7; the J call may be wrong. There are 12 residues in the CDR3. Germline-derived CDR1 and CDR2 are MDHEN and SYDVKM. This CDR3 reads CASLRKGYEQYF. The CDR3, as DNA: TGTGCCAGCCTTCGGAAGGGTTACGAGCAGTACTTC.

This clonotype was recorded at least ten times. The chain carries TRBV10-3 and TRBJ2-1; D uncertain. Near its end, the DNA agrees better with TRBJ2-5, so the J call may be wrong. The CDR3 is made up of 12 amino acids. The germline V gene has CDR1 ENHRY and CDR2 SYGVKD. CDR3 sequence reads: CAISVAEETQYF. CDR3 nucleotide sequence: TGTGCCATCAGTGTTGCGGAGGAGACCCAGTACTTC.

For this clonotype: At one boundary the junction diverges from the germline segment, which might be a read error. The chain is built from TRBV12-3 or TRBV12-4 and TRBJ1-1; 10 nucleotides agree with TRBD1. The CDR3 totals 15 residues. The DNA of the CDR3 is TGTGCCAGCAGTGGACAGGGGGGATTGAACACTGAAGCTCTCTTT. Amino acids: CASSGQGGLNTEALF.

The chain uses TRBV12-3 or TRBV12-4 and TRBJ2-5; no reliable D call. The end of the DNA aligns better with TRBJ2-7, so the J call may be wrong. The CDR3 runs 13 residues. The CDR3 loop reads CASSPLASLEQYF. The DNA for the CDR3 is TGTGCCAGCAGTCCCCTCGCGTCGCTCGAGCAGTACTTC.

V usage is TRBV12-3 or TRBV12-4 and J usage is TRBJ2-5; 12 nucleotides line up with TRBD2. The closer fit of TRBJ2-1 to the DNA end suggests the J call may be wrong. The CDR3 consists of 14 residues. CDR3 region: CAIKRLAGDNEQFF. CDR3 nucleotide sequence: TGTGCCATCAAACGACTAGCGGGAGATAATGAGCAGTTCTTC.

This sequence joins TRBV13 and TRBJ2-5; D not certain. Germline V gene data show CDR1 as PRHDT and CDR2 as FYEKMQ (reference sequence). There are 14 residues in the CDR3. V dropped 4 bases and J dropped 4 bases, with 13 bases sitting between them. The CDR3 bases are TGTGCCAGCAGCTCCTCCAAGGGCGCAGAGACCCAGTACTTC. It codes for CASSSSKGAETQYF.

This clonotype is a singleton in its sample. At one boundary the junction diverges from the germline segment, which might be a read error. The V and J genes are TRBV3-1 and TRBJ2-1; D possibly corresponds to TRBD2 (6 bases). This CDR3 is 16 amino acids long. The germline gives CDR1 LGHDT, CDR2 YNNKEL (reference sequence). This chain's CDR3 is CASGQVRGNSYNEQFF. The CDR3 nucleotides read TGTGCCAGCGGCCAAGTCCGGGGGAACTCCTACAATGAACAGTTCTTC.

The chain combines TRBV6-2 or TRBV6-3 with TRBJ2-1; 9 bases are shared with TRBD2. Germline CDR1 reads MNHEY; CDR2 reads SVGEGT. The trim removed 2 bases at V and 7 bases at J, leaving 12 bases unmatched. This CDR3 contains 17 residues. In nucleotides, the CDR3 is TGTGCCAGCAGTTACCCTCGTGGTAGCGGGAGAAGGAATGAGCAGTTCTTC. This gives the protein CASSYPRGSGRRNEQFF.

V is TRBV20-1 and J is TRBJ2-3; 13 bases line up with TRBD2. This CDR3 is built from 16 residues. The V and J ends lost 1 base and 4 bases, in that order; junction bases with no gene match: 5. Per the germline V gene, CDR1 is DFQATT and CDR2 is SNEGSKA (reference sequence). The CDR3 is CSARASGLAGPDTQYF. As DNA, the CDR3 is TGCAGTGCTAGAGCGTCGGGACTAGCGGGACCAGATACGCAGTATTTT.

This clonotype was seen a few times. This rearrangement joins TRBV20-1 to TRBJ2-5; 7 bases fit TRBD2. The junction had 8 bases not matched to a gene; V was cut back by 6 bases and J by 1 base. Germline assignment: CDR1 DFQATT and CDR2 SNEGSKA (reference sequence). There are 14 residues in the CDR3. CDR3 coding DNA: TGCAGTGCCCGACCCCTAGCGGCCCAAGAGACCCAGTACTTC. Amino acids: CSARPLAAQETQYF.